This T cell receptor beta chain was recovered during a study of OX40 agonist ivuxolimab in advanced cancers. The CDR3 runs to 11 residues. Trimming pared 7 bases from V and 3 bases from J, leaving 6 bases between. Looked up from germline, CDR1 is MDHEN and CDR2 is SYDVKM. Method: immunoSEQ multiplex PCR; TCRdb's copy keeps in-frame clones and lacks some. The repertoire holds around 70,000 clones, with roughly 87% as singletons. Sequenced material: CD4+ or CD8+ T cells sorted from blood, taken in a trial of the OX40 agonist ivuxolimab. The chain carries TRBV28 and TRBJ2-5, with D unclear. The receptor was isolated from an adult with an advanced solid tumor such as melanoma, head and neck, liver or kidney cancer. The CDR3 region has the DNA TGTGCCAGCAAGGGTGAAGAGACCCAGTACTTC. It yields the protein CASKGEETQYF. The whole variable domain, remainder taken from reference TRBV28 and TRBJ2-5, is DVKVTQSSRYLVKRTGEKVFLECVQDMDHENMFWYRQDPGLGLRLIYFSYDVKMKEKGDIPEGYSVSREKKERFSLILESASTNQTSMYLCASKGEETQYFGPGTRLLVL.